This T cell receptor (beta chain) was sequenced in a study of beta chain features in type 1 diabetes. The germline gives CDR1 GTSNPN, CDR2 SVGIG (reference sequence). This CDR3 has 12 amino acids. V was pared by 1 base and J by 4 bases, with 7 bases between. Of the isolated RNA, all was reverse transcribed, and so the sequenced material was expressed TCRB transcripts. Data came from immunoSEQ multiplex PCR; TCRdb stores just in-frame clones and leaves some out. The sample yields more than 150,000 clones, 11% seen once. About this clone: Additional DNA sequences in this sample encode the identical CDR3.

This rearrangement joins TRBV30 to TRBJ1-2; D might be TRBD1 (5 bases). The receptor was isolated from a man aged 18 to 30 in good health. The specimen was central memory CD4+ T cells from blood. CDR3 amino acids: CAWSGGFYGYTF. In nucleotides, the CDR3 is TGTGCCTGGAGTGGGGGGTTCTATGGCTACACCTTC.